These 4 T cell receptor beta chains originate from one sample sequenced in a study of vaccination and CD4 T cells after COVID-19. Researchers used the Oncomine TCR Beta short-read assay to sequence DNA from cultured CD4+ T cells. TCRdb independently ran MiXCR on the PCR reads; one entry per CDR3 protein. The sample records about 12,000 distinct CDR3 sequences, approximately 60% being singletons. Regarding treatment: roughly ten-day PBMC culture with coronavirus spike peptide pools or control peptides (ViraFEST assay). The antigens for these receptors are not known. This material consisted of CD4+ T cells from blood, cultured in vitro, taken before SARS-CoV-2 vaccination. The receptors here all came from a human donor who had recovered from COVID-19.

The V gene is TRBV20-1, the J gene TRBJ1-1; D is unresolved. V was trimmed by 2 bases and J by 7 bases, leaving 20 bases between them. CDR3 length: 15 amino acids. Germline CDR1 DFQATT, CDR2 SNEGSKA (reference sequence). In DNA form, the CDR3 reads TGCAGTGCTAGAACCCAAGAGGTAGGGTGGGGTGAAGCTTTCTTT. The encoded protein is CSARTQEVGWGEAFF.

This clonotype was observed once. The gene calls are TRBV20-1 and TRBJ2-3; D possibly corresponds to TRBD2 (5 bases). V was pared by 1 base and J by 4 bases, with 6 bases between. This CDR3 spans 12 amino acids. Germline V lookup: CDR1 DFQATT, CDR2 SNEGSKA (reference sequence). The CDR3 DNA sequence: TGCAGTGCTAGAGGAGGGCCAGATACGCAGTATTTT. Amino acid sequence: CSARGGPDTQYF.

The J gene is TRBJ2-1, the V gene TRBV2; D might be TRBD1 (6 bases). The DNA end is a closer match to TRBJ2-7, so the J assignment may be wrong. From germline, CDR1 is SNHLY and CDR2 FYNNEI. The CDR3 loop spans 13 amino acids. CDR3 nucleotides: TGTGCCAGCAGGGCAGACAGGTCCTACGAGCAGTACTTC. The encoded protein is CASRADRSYEQYF.

This clonotype has a handful of counts. The V call is TRBV27, the J call TRBJ1-1; no clear D. This CDR3 is built from 14 residues. V dropped 1 base and J dropped 5 bases, with 11 bases sitting between them. CDR1 is MNHEY and CDR2 is SMNVEV in the germline V gene (reference sequence). CDR3 coding DNA: TGTGCCAGCAGTTTATTTCGGGGAGAGACTGAAGCTTTCTTT. It is translated as CASSLFRGETEAFF.